The present entry profiles one T cell receptor (beta chain) with its context. Some clones are missing from TCRdb's copy, which holds only in-frame ones; the method was immunoSEQ multiplex PCR. Seen here are 300,000 to 500,000 clones, 88% observed once, and the top ten hold around 0.97%. The entry originates in a study of blood T cell repertoires in COVID-19. J gave up 2 bases and V 1 base, and 9 bases lay outside the gene matches. CDR3 length equals 19 residues. The germline gives CDR1 LGHDT, CDR2 YNNKEL (reference sequence). The chain couples TRBV3-1 (or the pseudogene TRBV3-2) to TRBJ2-1, with 12 bases identical to TRBD2. This TCR came from a woman aged 25 to 39 with acute COVID-19. The sequencing sample was made of PBMCs or T cells enriched from blood (not recorded which). This CDR3 is CASSQATSGGMLTYNEQFF. DNA for the CDR3: TGTGCCAGCAGCCAAGCTACTAGCGGGGGGATGCTCACCTACAATGAGCAGTTCTTC.